This TCR beta chain originates from a study of blood T cell repertoires in COVID-19 (dated by TCRdb to 2018 to 2020). Some background on the complete study: Samples covering the acute and convalescent phases of COVID-19 were provided by collaborators in the United States, Italy and Spain. The dataset comprised deeply sampled blood TCRbeta repertoires from subjects exposed to, actively infected with, or recovered from COVID-19. A freely available public database, intended as a resource for researchers studying the immune response to SARS-CoV-2, is where the repertoires were released. The material from the prospective study consisted of cDNA or gDNA derived from T cells, B-cell-depleted T cells, or PBMCs. A de-identified subject ID, COVID-19 status, age in years and sex were almost always included in the sample metadata. Where available, HLA class I and class II types were obtained from metadata supplied by the sample provider rather than from assay-based typing. Samples came from the ongoing ImmuneRACE study (first 160 participants) plus 1,254 subjects from 6 global collaborators.

TCRbeta CDR3 regions were amplified from genomic DNA by means of the immunoSEQ Assay, a bias-controlled multiplex PCR. In the source study's methods: Nucleated cell counts per sample were estimated from amplification of reference gene primers within the assay. To quantify the absolute abundance of each unique TCRbeta CDR3 rearrangement, sequence reads were collapsed and filtered. Productive Simpson clonality was computed per sample as the square root of Simpson's diversity index over productive rearrangements. Drawn from immuneACCESS, this table holds only the in-frame rearrangements with V and J called that TCRdb kept. Clones are partly lost; checked studies trace under half to an unresolved V gene and leave the rest unexplained. The V and J calls and clone size are taken from that table; D and trimming were inferred from the DNA. The sample table holds about 220,000 clones, of which roughly 90% were seen once. The ten biggest clones cover approximately 16% of the sample.

The full study reports these points: Clinical and demographic metadata were provided uncurated, with the amount varying by source and participant.

On this clone: Its antigen remains undetermined. No quality values exist for individual bases; no much larger clone is one base distant.

In the prospective study, participants were about 18 to 89 years old, resided in 25 or so geographic areas of the United States, and were enrolled through a virtual design. Cohort assignment in the prospective study relied on participant-reported clinical history from a screening survey and a study questionnaire. A participant counted as exposed if, within 2 weeks of entering the study, that participant had been in contact with someone who had a PCR-confirmed or clinician-diagnosed COVID-19 case. In the prospective study, mobile phlebotomists collected whole blood, serum and a nasopharyngeal or oropharyngeal swab from each participant. Participants in the prospective study had the option to provide additional blood draws and questionnaires over a roughly 2-month period. Before DNA extraction, blood samples from the prospective study were shipped at room temperature or frozen. The CDR3 contains 17 residues, cysteine and phenylalanine counted. Solely the CDR3 DNA is kept, with 51 bases framed from the first base. V and J lose 0 bases and 1 base, and a span of 13 bases separates them. CDR1 is given as LNHDA and CDR2 as SQIVND, both from the germline V gene (reference sequence).

Sequencing was carried out using PBMCs or T cells enriched from blood (not recorded which). The source of this sequence is a young man who had been exposed to COVID-19. Recombination joined TRBV19 with TRBJ1-5; a tentative D call is TRBD1 (5 bases match). This receptor has the CDR3 CASSIDVGLKSNQPQHF. The nucleotides read TGTGCCAGTAGTATAGATGTGGGGCTGAAGAGCAATCAGCCCCAGCATTTT.